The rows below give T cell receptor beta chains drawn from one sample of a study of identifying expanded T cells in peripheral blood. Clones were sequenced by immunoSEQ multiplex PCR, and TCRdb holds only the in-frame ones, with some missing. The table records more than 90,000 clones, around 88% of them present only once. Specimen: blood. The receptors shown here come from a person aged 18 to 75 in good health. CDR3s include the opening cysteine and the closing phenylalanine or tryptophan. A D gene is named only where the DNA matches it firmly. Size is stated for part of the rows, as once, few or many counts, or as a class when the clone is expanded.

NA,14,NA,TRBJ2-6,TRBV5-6,TGTGCCAGCAGCATTAGCTCTGGGGCCAACGTCCTGACTTTC,CASSISSGANVLTF
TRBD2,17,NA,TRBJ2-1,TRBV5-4,TGTGCCAGCAGCCGTGGACTAGCGGGGAGGAACTACAATGAGCAGTTCTTC,CASSRGLAGRNYNEQFF
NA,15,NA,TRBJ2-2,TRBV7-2,TGTGCCAGCAGCTTACTGTCAGGAAACACCGGGGAGCTGTTTTTT,CASSLLSGNTGELFF
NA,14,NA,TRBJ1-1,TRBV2,TGTGCCAGCGGGTGGGGACTCTTGTATACTGAAGCTTTCTTT,CASGWGLLYTEAFF
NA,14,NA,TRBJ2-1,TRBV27,TGTGCCAGCAGTTTATCGGTAACAGGGAATGAGCAGTTCTTC,CASSLSVTGNEQFF
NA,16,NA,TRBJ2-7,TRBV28,TGTGCCAGCAGTTTATGGGTTTCTGGGGAAGAAGCCGAGCAGTACTTC,CASSLWVSGEEAEQYF
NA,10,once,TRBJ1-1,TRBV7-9,TGTGCCAGCAGCCCCGGGGGGGCTTTCTTT,CASSPGGAFF
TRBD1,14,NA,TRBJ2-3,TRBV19,TGTGCCAGTAGTATCTCGACAGGGCAGGGTCGGCAGTATTTT,CASSISTGQGRQYF
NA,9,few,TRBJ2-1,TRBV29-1,TGCAGCGACGACAGACTACAGTTCTTC,CSDDRLQFF
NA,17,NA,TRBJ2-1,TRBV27,TGTGCCAGCAGATTTCGGGCTGGGGGTTCGTCCTACAATGAGCAGTTCTTC,CASRFRAGGSSYNEQFF
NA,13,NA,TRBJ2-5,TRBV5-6,TGTGCCAGCAGCTGGGGGGACGAAGAGACCCAGTACTTC,CASSWGDEETQYF
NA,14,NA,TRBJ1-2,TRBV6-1,TGTGCCAGCAGTGTGAGAGGGGACGACTATGGCTACACCTTC,CASSVRGDDYGYTF
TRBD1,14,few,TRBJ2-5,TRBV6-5,TGTGCCAGCAGTAGGGACAGGATTCAAGAGACCCAGTACTTC,CASSRDRIQETQYF
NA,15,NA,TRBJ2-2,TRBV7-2,TGTGCCAGCAGCCCGCGGGGCATGGGGACCGGGGAGCTGTTTTTT,CASSPRGMGTGELFF
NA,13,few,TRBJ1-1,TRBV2,TGTGCCAGCATCCGACAGGTGAACACTGAAGCTTTCTTT,CASIRQVNTEAFF
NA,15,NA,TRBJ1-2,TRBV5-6,TGTGCCAGCAAATCCCGAGACACTGTGGGCTATGGCTACACCTTC,CASKSRDTVGYGYTF
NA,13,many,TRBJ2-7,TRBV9,TGTGCCAGCAGCGTAGGGGGCTGGGGGGAGCAGTACTTC,CASSVGGWGEQYF
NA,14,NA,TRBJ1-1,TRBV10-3,TGTGCCATCAGTGAGGGAACTAAATCGGAAGGAGCTTTCTTT,CAISEGTKSEGAFF
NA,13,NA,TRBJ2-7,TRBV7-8,TGTGCCAGCAGCTTAGCAGGGATCTACGAGCAGTACTTC,CASSLAGIYEQYF
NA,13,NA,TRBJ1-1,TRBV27,TGTTGTGCCAGAGGGGGGTTGAGAACTGAAGCTTTCTTT,CCARGGLRTEAFF
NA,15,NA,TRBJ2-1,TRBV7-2,TGTGCCAGCAGCTTAGTCGGGGGCCCTTACAATGAGCAGTTCTTC,CASSLVGGPYNEQFF
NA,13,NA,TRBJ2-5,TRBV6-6,TGTGCCAGCAGTTGGGGGGGCCGTGAGACCCAGTACTTC,CASSWGGRETQYF
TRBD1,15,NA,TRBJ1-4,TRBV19,TGTGCCAGTAGTCAGACAGGGGGTAGTAATGAAAAACTGTTTTTT,CASSQTGGSNEKLFF
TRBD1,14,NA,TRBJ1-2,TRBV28,TGTGCCAGCCTTACAGGGGGTGAGGGCTATGGCTACACCTTC,CASLTGGEGYGYTF
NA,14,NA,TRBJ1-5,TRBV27,TGTGCCAGCAGCCACGGGGGGGGTGTACAGCCCCAGCATTTT,CASSHGGGVQPQHF
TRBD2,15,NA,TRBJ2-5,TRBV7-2,TGTGCCAGCAGCTTACTAGCGGGAGTCCAAGAGACCCAGTACTTC,CASSLLAGVQETQYF
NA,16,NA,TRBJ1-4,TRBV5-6,TGTGCCAGCAGCCCCCGGGAGATTCGGGCGAATGAAAAACTGTTTTTT,CASSPREIRANEKLFF
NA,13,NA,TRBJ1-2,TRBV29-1,TGCAGCGTTGAAGAAGAGGATCTCTATGGCTACACCTTC,CSVEEEDLYGYTF
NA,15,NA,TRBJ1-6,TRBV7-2,TGTGCCAGCACTTTGAGGGCAACCTATAATTCACCCCTCCACTTT,CASTLRATYNSPLHF
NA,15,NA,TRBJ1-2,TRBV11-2,TGTGCCAGCAGCCCCCTCGGGGGTCATGGCTATGGCTACACCTTC,CASSPLGGHGYGYTF
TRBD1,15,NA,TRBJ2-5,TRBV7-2,TGTGCCAGCAGCTCCTCACAGGGGGCCCGAGAGACCCAGTACTTC,CASSSSQGARETQYF
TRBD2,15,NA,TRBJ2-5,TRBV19,TGTGCCAGTAGTCTCGGGACTAGCGGGGCGGAGACCCAGTACTTC,CASSLGTSGAETQYF
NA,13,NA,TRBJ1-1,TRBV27,TGTGCCAGCAGTTTACAGAGGGGCACTGAAGCTTTCTTT,CASSLQRGTEAFF